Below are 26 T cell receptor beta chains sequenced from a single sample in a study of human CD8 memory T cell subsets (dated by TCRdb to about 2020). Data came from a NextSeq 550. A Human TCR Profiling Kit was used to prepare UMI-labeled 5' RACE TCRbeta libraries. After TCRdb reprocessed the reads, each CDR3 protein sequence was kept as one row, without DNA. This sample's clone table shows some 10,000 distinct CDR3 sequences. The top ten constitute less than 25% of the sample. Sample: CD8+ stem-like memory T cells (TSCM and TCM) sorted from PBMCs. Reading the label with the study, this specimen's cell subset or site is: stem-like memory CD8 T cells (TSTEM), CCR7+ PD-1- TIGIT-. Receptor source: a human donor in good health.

CDR3 region: CASTQRMNTEAFF. The chain has TRBV7-6 and TRBJ1-1. Germline CDR1 reads SGHVS; CDR2 reads FNYEAQ. The CDR3 is 13 residues long.

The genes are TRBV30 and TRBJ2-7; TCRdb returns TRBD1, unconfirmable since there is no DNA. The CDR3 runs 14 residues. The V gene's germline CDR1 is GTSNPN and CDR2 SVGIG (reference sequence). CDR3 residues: CAWSVGTGAYEQYF.

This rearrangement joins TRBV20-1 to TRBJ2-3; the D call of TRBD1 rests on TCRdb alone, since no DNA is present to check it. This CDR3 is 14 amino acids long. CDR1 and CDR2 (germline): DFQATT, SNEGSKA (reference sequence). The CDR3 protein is CSAPGQGDSDTQYF.

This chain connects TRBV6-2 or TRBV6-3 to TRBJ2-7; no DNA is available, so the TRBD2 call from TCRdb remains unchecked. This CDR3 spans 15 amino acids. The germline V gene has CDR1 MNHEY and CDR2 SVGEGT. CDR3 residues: CASSYSNSGSYEQYF.

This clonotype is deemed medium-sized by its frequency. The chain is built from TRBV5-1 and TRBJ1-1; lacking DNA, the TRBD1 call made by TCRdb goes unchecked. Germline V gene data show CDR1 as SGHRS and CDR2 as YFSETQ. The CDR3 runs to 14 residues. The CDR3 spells CASSQGGRNTEAFF.

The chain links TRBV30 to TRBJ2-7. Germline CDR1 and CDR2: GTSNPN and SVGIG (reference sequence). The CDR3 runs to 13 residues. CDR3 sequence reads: CAWSVDRGYEQYF. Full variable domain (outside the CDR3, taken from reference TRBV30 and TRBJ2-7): SQTIHQWPATLVQPVGSPLSLECTVEGTSNPNLYWYRQAAGRGLQLLFYSVGIGQISSEVPQNLSASRPQDRQFILSSKKLLLSDSGFYLCAWSVDRGYEQYFGPGTRLTVT.

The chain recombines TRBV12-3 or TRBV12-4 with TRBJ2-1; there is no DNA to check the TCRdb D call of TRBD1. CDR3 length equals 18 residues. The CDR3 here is CASKARGGGSYSYNEQFF.

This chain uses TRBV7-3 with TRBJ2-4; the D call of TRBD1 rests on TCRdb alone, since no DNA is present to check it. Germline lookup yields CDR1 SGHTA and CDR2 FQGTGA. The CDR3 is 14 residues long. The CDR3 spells CASSTGQGTDIQYF. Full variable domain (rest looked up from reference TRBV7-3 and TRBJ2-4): GAGVSQTPSNKVTEKGKYVELRCDPISGHTALYWYRQSLGQGPEFLIYFQGTGAADDSGLPNDRFFAVRPEGSVSTLKIQRTERGDSAVYLCASSTGQGTDIQYFGAGTRLSVL.

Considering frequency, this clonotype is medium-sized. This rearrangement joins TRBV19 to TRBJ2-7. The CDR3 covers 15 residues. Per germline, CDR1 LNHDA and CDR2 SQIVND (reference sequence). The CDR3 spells CASSILGSGVYEQYF.

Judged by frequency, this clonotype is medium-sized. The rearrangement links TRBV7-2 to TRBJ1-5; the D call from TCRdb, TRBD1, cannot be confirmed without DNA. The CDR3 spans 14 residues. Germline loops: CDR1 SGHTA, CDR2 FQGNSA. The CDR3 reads CASSPDRGNQPQHF.

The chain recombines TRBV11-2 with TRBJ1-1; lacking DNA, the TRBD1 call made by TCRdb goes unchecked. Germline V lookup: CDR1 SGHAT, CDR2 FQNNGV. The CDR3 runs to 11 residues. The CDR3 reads CASEDRDGAFF. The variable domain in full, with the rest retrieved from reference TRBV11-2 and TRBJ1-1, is EAGVAQSPRYKIIEKRQSVAFWCNPISGHATLYWYQQILGQGPKLLIQFQNNGVVDDSQLPKDRFSAERLKGVDSTLKIQPAKLEDSAVYLCASEDRDGAFFGQGTRLTVV.

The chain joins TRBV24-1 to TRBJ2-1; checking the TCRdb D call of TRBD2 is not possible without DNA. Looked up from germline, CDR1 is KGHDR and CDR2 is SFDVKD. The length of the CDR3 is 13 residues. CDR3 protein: CATSLGLANEQFF.

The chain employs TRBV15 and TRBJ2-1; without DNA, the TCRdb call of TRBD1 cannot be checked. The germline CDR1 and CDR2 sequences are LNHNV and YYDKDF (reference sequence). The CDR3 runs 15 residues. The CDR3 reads CATWAWGGASNEQFF. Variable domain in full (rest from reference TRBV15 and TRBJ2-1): DAMVIQNPRYQVTQFGKPVTLSCSQTLNHNVMYWYQQKSSQAPKLLFHYYDKDFNNEADTPDNFQSRRPNTSFCFLDIRSPGLGDTAMYLCATWAWGGASNEQFFGPGTRLTVL.

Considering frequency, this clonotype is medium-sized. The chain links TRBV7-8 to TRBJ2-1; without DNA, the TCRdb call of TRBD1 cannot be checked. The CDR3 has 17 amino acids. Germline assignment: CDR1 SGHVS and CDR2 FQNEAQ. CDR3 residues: CASSLAPGGGSYNEQFF. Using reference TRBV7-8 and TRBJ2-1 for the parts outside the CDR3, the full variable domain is GAGVSQSPRYKVAKRGQDVALRCDPISGHVSLFWYQQALGQGPEFLTYFQNEAQLDKSGLPSDRFFAERPEGSVSTLKIQRTQQEDSAVYLCASSLAPGGGSYNEQFFGPGTRLTVL.

The CDR3 sequence: CASSSNPTGRETQYF. The gene calls are TRBV5-6 and TRBJ2-5; TCRdb returns TRBD1, unconfirmable since there is no DNA. Germline CDR1 and CDR2: SGHDT and YYEEEE. The CDR3 totals 15 residues.

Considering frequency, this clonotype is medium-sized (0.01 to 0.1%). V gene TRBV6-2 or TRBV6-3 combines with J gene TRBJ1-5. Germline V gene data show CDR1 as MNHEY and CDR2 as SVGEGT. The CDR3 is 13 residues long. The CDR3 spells CASSQTDNQPQHF.

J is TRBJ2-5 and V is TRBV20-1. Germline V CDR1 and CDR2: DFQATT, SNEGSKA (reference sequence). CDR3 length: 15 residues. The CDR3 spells CSARDIENSQETQYF.

CDR3 protein: CASSPSTSGQETQYF. V usage is TRBV27 and J usage is TRBJ2-5; the TCRdb call, TRBD2, lacks DNA for checking. Per germline, CDR1 MNHEY and CDR2 SMNVEV (reference sequence). The CDR3 extends over 15 amino acids.

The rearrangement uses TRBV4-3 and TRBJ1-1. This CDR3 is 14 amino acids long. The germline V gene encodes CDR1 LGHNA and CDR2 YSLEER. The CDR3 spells CASSQDGAGLEAFF.

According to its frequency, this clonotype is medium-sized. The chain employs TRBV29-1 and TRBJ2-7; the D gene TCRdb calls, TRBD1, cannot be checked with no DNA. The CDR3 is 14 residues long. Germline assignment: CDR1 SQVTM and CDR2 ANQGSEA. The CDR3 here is CSVTPGTDFYEQYF.

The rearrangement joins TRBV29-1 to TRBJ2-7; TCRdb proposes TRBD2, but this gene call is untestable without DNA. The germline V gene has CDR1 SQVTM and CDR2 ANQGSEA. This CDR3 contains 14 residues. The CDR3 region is CSVSLAGGLIEQYF.

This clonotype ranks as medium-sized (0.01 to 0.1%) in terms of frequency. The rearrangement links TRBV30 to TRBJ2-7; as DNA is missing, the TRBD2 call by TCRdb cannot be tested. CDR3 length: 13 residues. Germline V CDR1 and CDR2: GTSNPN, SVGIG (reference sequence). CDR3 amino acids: CALKGSSGYEQYF.

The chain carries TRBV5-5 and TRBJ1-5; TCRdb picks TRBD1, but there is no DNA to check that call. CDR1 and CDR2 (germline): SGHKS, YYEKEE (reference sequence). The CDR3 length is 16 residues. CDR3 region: CASSLRTGASNQPQHF.

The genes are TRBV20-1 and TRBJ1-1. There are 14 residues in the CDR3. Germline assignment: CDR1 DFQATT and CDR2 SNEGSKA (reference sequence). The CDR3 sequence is CSARPKLPNTEAFF.

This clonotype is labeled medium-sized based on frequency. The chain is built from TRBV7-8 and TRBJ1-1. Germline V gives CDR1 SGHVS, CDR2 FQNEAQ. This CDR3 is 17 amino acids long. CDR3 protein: CASSLAASISMNTEAFF.

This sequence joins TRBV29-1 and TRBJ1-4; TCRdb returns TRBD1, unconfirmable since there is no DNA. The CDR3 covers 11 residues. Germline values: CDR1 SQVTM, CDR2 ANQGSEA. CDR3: CSVGGEEKLFF.